This entry describes one TCR beta chain. Its antigen remains unidentified. Deep level was the assay's run setting. Across several immunoSEQ plates, the genomic DNA of each subset was split evenly. Measured with immunoSEQ multiplex PCR; TCRdb has only the in-frame clones, and not every one. Here the sample spans about a million clones, about 80% being singletons. Trimming stripped 0 bases from V and 6 bases from J, with 20 bases between. CDR1 is GTSNPN and CDR2 is SVGIG in the germline V gene (reference sequence). This CDR3 has 16 residues. This entry belongs to a study of shared clonotypes between healthy human individuals. Study-wide points: Around 5% of naive CD4 clonotypes were common to a few donors.

Splitting the CD4+ cells yielded a CD45RA+ naive subset and a CD45RA-negative memory subset. The chain has TRBV30 and TRBJ1-2, with a possible D match to TRBD1 (6 bases). This sequence originates from a man between 18 and 29 years old in good health. Some clones in this sample may be carry-over from other donors' samples. The sample consisted of memory CD4+ T cells from PBMCs. Documented subset: CD45RA-negative fraction. The CDR3 loop reads CAWSVNLGGRPNGYTF. DNA for the CDR3: TGTGCCTGGAGTGTAAATTTAGGGGGGCGACCGAATGGCTACACCTTC.